These 26 T cell receptor beta chains came from one sample sequenced in a study of CD8+ T cells in alopecia areata. Extracted from the samples, RNA was reverse transcribed into cDNA to serve as the sequencing template. Only in-frame clones appear in the TCRdb table, and some are missing; sequencing was by immunoSEQ multiplex PCR. The data contain about 64,000 clones, around 42% of them singletons. Treatment of the sample: oral pan-JAK inhibitor, 5-10 mg twice daily. The sequences come from CD8+ T cells sorted from blood, collected at roughly week 36, from a patient treated with tofacitinib. Every receptor here comes from a human donor with alopecia areata.

Details on this clone: Other DNA variants within this sample encode the same CDR3. The chain's CDR3 is CSVGGDYEQYF. Here the CDR3 DNA reads TGCAGCGTTGGCGGGGACTACGAGCAGTACTTC. The rearrangement joins TRBV29-1 to TRBJ2-7; a possible D gene is TRBD2 (6 bases). This CDR3 comprises 11 residues. Germline V lookup: CDR1 SQVTM, CDR2 ANQGSEA. V was cut by 4 bases and J by 3 bases, with 7 bases left in between.

This clone is medium-sized by share. This rearrangement joins TRBV6-1 to TRBJ2-3; possible D gene TRBD1, 6 bases. Germline lookup yields CDR1 MNHNS and CDR2 SASEGT. This CDR3 has 13 residues. V lost 7 bases and J lost 4, with 12 bases in between. The CDR3, as DNA: TGTGCCAGCACCCGACAGGAGGCAGATACGCAGTATTTT. As protein: CASTRQEADTQYF.

The V gene is TRBV9, the J gene TRBJ2-7; TRBD1 is a possible D gene (6 bases). Germline-derived CDR1 and CDR2 are SGDLS and YYNGEE. The germline V and J ends were trimmed by 3 bases and 5 bases, with 15 bases remaining between them. This CDR3 spans 14 amino acids. The CDR3 coding sequence is TGTGCCAGCAGCGCTAAAAACAGGGACGACGAGCAGTACTTC. Encoded protein: CASSAKNRDDEQYF.

Only a few counts were recorded for this clone. A read error may produce the germline difference seen at one junction end. This rearrangement joins TRBV6-5 to TRBJ1-4, with unresolved D. Per the germline V gene, CDR1 is MNHEY and CDR2 is SVGAGI. The CDR3 is 14 amino acids. The CDR3 DNA is TGTGCCAGCAGGCCCGCCGGGGAGGCGGAAAGACTGTTTTTT. This codes for CASRPAGEAERLFF.

This clone showed up just once. The rearrangement links TRBV6-1 to TRBJ1-1; weak D call: TRBD1 (5 bases). This CDR3 has 10 amino acids. From germline, CDR1 is MNHNS and CDR2 SASEGT. The CDR3 region is CVSWGTEAFF. The CDR3 DNA is TGTGTGTCGTGGGGGACTGAAGCTTTCTTT.

The chain recombines TRBV7-9 with TRBJ2-3; possibly TRBD2 for D (5 bases). Germline CDR1 SEHNR, CDR2 FQNEAQ (reference sequence). V lost 3 bases, J lost 7 bases, and 11 bases lay in between. There are 13 residues in the CDR3. In DNA, the CDR3 is TGTGCCAGCAGCTTCGAGGGCCCTAATACGCAGTATTTT. Protein product: CASSFEGPNTQYF.

J is TRBJ2-7 and V is TRBV28, with TRBD1 matching 9 bases. Trimming took 9 bases from V and 6 from J; bases not matched to a gene: 15. This CDR3 contains 15 residues. The V gene's germline CDR1 is MDHEN and CDR2 SYDVKM. CDR3 DNA sequence: TGTGCCAGTGACTCCAAGACAGGGGGAGGGGGCGAGCAGTACTTC. This gives the protein CASDSKTGGGGEQYF.

The gene calls are TRBV11-2 and TRBJ2-7; D might be TRBD1 (6 bases). Trimming left V 4 bases short and J 9 bases short, with 16 bases between. This CDR3 is built from 13 residues. Germline values: CDR1 SGHAT, CDR2 FQNNGV. CDR3 in DNA: TGTGCCAGCAGCTCCGGGACAAAACACGGGCAGTACTTC. Translation: CASSSGTKHGQYF. Full variable domain (outside the CDR3, taken from reference TRBV11-2 and TRBJ2-7): EAGVAQSPRYKIIEKRQSVAFWCNPISGHATLYWYQQILGQGPKLLIQFQNNGVVDDSQLPKDRFSAERLKGVDSTLKIQPAKLEDSAVYLCASSSGTKHGQYFGPGTRLTVT.

The rearrangement links TRBV4-1 to TRBJ2-4; 10 nucleotides line up with TRBD2. V lost 2 bases and J lost 5; bases outside the gene matches: 12. This CDR3 spans 18 amino acids. In germline, CDR1 is MGHRA, CDR2 YSYEKL. The CDR3 protein is CASSQRRNPGTSENIQYF. In DNA, the CDR3 is TGCGCCAGCAGCCAACGTAGAAACCCCGGGACTAGCGAAAACATTCAGTACTTC.

The chain is built from TRBV6-5 and TRBJ2-1; D not certain. The CDR3 contains 11 residues. Germline V gene lookup returns CDR1 MNHEY and CDR2 SVGAGI. The V end was cut by 7 bases, the J end by 6 bases, with 7 bases between. In nucleotides, the CDR3 is TGTGCCAGCAAACTGTTCAATGAGCAGTTCTTC. Translating it yields CASKLFNEQFF.

The genes are TRBV29-1 and TRBJ2-1; 7 bases agree with TRBD2. This CDR3 is built from 11 residues. Germline CDR1 reads SQVTM; CDR2 reads ANQGSEA. The CDR3 sequence is CLGRAYNEQFF. The CDR3 bases are TGCTTGGGGAGGGCCTACAATGAGCAGTTCTTC.

The chain links TRBV5-6 to TRBJ2-1; perhaps TRBD1 as D (6 bases). Trimming shortened V by 0 bases and J by 0 bases, and 7 bases separated the two germline ends. The CDR3 is 15 residues long. Germline V gene data show CDR1 as SGHDT and CDR2 as YYEEEE. DNA of the CDR3: TGTGCCAGCAGCTTGGGGACAGTCTCCTACAATGAGCAGTTCTTC. It codes for CASSLGTVSYNEQFF.

The gene calls are TRBV4-1 and TRBJ2-7, with D possibly matching TRBD2 (7 bases). CDR1 MGHRA and CDR2 YSYEKL come from the germline V gene. The V gene lost 4 bases and the J gene lost 3 bases, with 16 bases spanning the gap. CDR3 size: 15 residues. DNA of the CDR3: TGCGCCAGCAGCCTCGCGGGGGCCTCTAGCTACGAGCAGTACTTC. It yields the protein CASSLAGASSYEQYF.

The rearrangement joins TRBV5-4 to TRBJ2-2; unclear D gene. The germline V gene has CDR1 SGHNT and CDR2 YYREEE (reference sequence). Trimming removed 2 bases at V and 0 bases at J, with 8 bases between. There are 15 residues in the CDR3. The CDR3 DNA reads as TGTGCCAGCAGCTTCGGAACTACGAACACCGGGGAGCTGTTTTTT. Its translation is CASSFGTTNTGELFF.

This clone was seen a few times. This sequence joins TRBV9 and TRBJ2-7, with a weak D call TRBD2 (6 bases). Germline-derived CDR1 and CDR2 are SGDLS and YYNGEE. Trimming left V 0 bases short and J 4 bases short, with 14 bases between. The CDR3 runs to 15 residues. As DNA, the CDR3 is TGTGCCAGCAGCGTAGGACACCAGGCGGGATACGAGCAGTACTTC. Its protein product is CASSVGHQAGYEQYF.

This clone showed up just a few times. The chain joins TRBV2 to TRBJ2-3; D is perhaps TRBD1 (5 bases). The CDR3 spans 13 residues. Trimming took 1 base from V and 5 from J, leaving 7 bases between them. CDR1 is SNHLY and CDR2 is FYNNEI in the germline V gene. This CDR3 is CASSEEGKDTQYF. The CDR3 region has the DNA TGTGCCAGCAGTGAAGAGGGGAAAGATACGCAGTATTTT.

The V call is TRBV15, the J call TRBJ2-4; TRBD2 aligns across 7 bases. J lost 6 bases, V lost 5 bases, and 4 bases had no gene match. The CDR3 extends over 13 amino acids. Germline V CDR1 and CDR2: LNHNV, YYDKDF (reference sequence). The CDR3 region is CATSWPSGNIQYF. CDR3 DNA: TGTGCCACCAGCTGGCCTAGCGGAAACATTCAGTACTTC.

This rearrangement joins TRBV5-1 to TRBJ2-7, with TRBD2 matching over 14 bases. The junction had 5 bases not matched to a gene; V was cut back by 4 bases and J by 5 bases. This CDR3 has 15 amino acids. The germline V gene has CDR1 SGHRS and CDR2 YFSETQ. The CDR3 sequence: CASSPGTSGSNEQYF. The CDR3 DNA is TGCGCCAGCAGCCCAGGGACTAGCGGGAGCAACGAGCAGTACTTC.

The chain uses TRBV2 and TRBJ2-1; 9 positions match TRBD2. V trimming: 4 bases; J trimming: 2 bases; junction bases outside the gene matches: 6. In germline, CDR1 is SNHLY, CDR2 FYNNEI. The CDR3 has 16 amino acids. The CDR3 is CASSGSSGVAYNEQFF. For the CDR3, the DNA is TGTGCCAGCAGTGGCTCTAGCGGGGTCGCCTACAATGAGCAGTTCTTC.

This clone came up once. The chain uses TRBV9 and TRBJ2-7, with a tentative D call TRBD2 (7 bases). V was trimmed by 4 bases and J by 5 bases, leaving 16 bases between them. CDR3 length: 14 residues. CDR1 is SGDLS, CDR2 YYNGEE, per germline. This chain's CDR3 is CASSPWGGGNEQYF. Here the CDR3 DNA reads TGTGCCAGCAGCCCCTGGGGAGGGGGTAACGAGCAGTACTTC.

The rearrangement uses TRBV28 and TRBJ1-1; 7 bases agree with TRBD1. This CDR3 contains 13 residues. Looked up from germline, CDR1 is MDHEN and CDR2 is SYDVKM. Trimming removed 6 bases from V and 7 bases from J; junction bases left unmatched: 8. Here the CDR3 reads CASSNRGTVEAFF. The CDR3 DNA sequence: TGTGCCAGCAGCAACAGGGGAACTGTTGAAGCTTTCTTT.

This chain links TRBV2 with TRBJ2-2; D may match TRBD1 or TRBD2 (5 bases each). The ends were cut back, 11 bases at V and 7 bases at J, with 14 bases in the middle. The CDR3 loop spans 12 amino acids. CDR1 is SNHLY and CDR2 is FYNNEI in the germline V gene. CDR3 sequence: CAVRGAHGELFF. DNA for the CDR3: TGTGCCGTCCGAGGGGCCCACGGGGAGCTGTTTTTT. Filled out from reference TRBV2 and TRBJ2-2, the complete variable domain reads EPEVTQTPSHQVTQMGQEVILRCVPISNHLYFYWYRQILGQKVEFLVSFYNNEISEKSEIFDDQFSVERPDGSNFTLKIRSTKLEDSAMYFCAVRGAHGELFFGEGSRLTVL.

This clone was recorded a few times. The rearrangement links TRBV30 to TRBJ1-1; 7 bases are a match to TRBD1. This CDR3 spans 14 amino acids. With V trimmed by 0 bases and J by 4 bases, 5 bases remained unmatched. Germline loops: CDR1 GTSNPN, CDR2 SVGIG (reference sequence). The CDR3 DNA reads as TGTGCCTGGAGTGTATTAGGGGGCCTCACTGAAGCTTTCTTT. It yields the protein CAWSVLGGLTEAFF.

This clone occurred a few times. The rearrangement uses TRBV4-1 and TRBJ2-7; a weak D match, TRBD1 (7 bases). CDR3 length: 15 amino acids. Germline V lookup: CDR1 MGHRA, CDR2 YSYEKL. V lost 5 bases to trimming and J lost 4 bases, with 18 bases between them. CDR3 amino acids: CASSELPGGSYEQYF. Written as DNA, the CDR3 is TGCGCCAGCAGCGAACTTCCAGGGGGGAGTTACGAGCAGTACTTC.

This clone came up a few times. The chain's CDR3 is CASTPPNREQETQYF. CDR3 nucleotide sequence: TGTGCCAGCACCCCCCCGAATAGGGAGCAAGAGACCCAGTACTTC. The chain uses TRBV7-9 and TRBJ2-5; possible D gene TRBD2, 5 bases. V lost 7 bases and J lost 2, with 17 bases in between. This CDR3 has 15 residues. CDR1 SEHNR and CDR2 FQNEAQ come from the germline V gene (reference sequence).

This clone has just a few counts. This CDR3 reads CAWKIEGTGPTEAFF. In DNA, the CDR3 is TGTGCCTGGAAAATTGAAGGGACAGGGCCCACTGAAGCTTTCTTT. This sequence joins TRBV30 and TRBJ1-1; 9 bases match TRBD1. CDR3 length: 15 amino acids. Germline CDR1 is GTSNPN and CDR2 is SVGIG (reference sequence). Losses at the gene ends were 4 bases for V and 4 bases for J; bases not matched to a gene: 10.